Below, 13 T cell receptor beta chains from the same sample are listed, as sequenced in a study of early T cells in non-severe SARS-CoV-2 infection. TCRdb re-called the 5' RACE reads through MiXCR, storing one row per CDR3 protein. The data show some 66,000 distinct CDR3 sequences, with 13% seen just once and 7.5% to 9% held by the top ten. Source material: whole blood. These receptor sequences come from an adult who was a healthcare worker with PCR-confirmed SARS-CoV-2 infection or an uninfected control (not recorded which).

This clonotype was recorded only once. The CDR3 reads CASSVSIAGESQETQYF. CDR3 in DNA: TGTGCCAGCAGCGTATCCATAGCGGGAGAGAGCCAAGAGACCCAGTACTTC. The rearrangement links TRBV9 to TRBJ2-5; TRBD2 matches 9 bases. Germline-derived CDR1 and CDR2 are SGDLS and YYNGEE. V was pared by 1 base and J by 1 base, with 8 bases of the junction left unmatched. The CDR3 is made up of 17 amino acids.

This clonotype has a count of ten or more. The chain carries TRBV20-1 and TRBJ2-7; no firm D call. The CDR3 runs to 14 residues. V lost 2 bases, J lost 2 bases, and 13 bases lay in between. Germline V CDR1 and CDR2: DFQATT, SNEGSKA (reference sequence). CDR3 sequence reads: CSARSPHNPYEQYF. The CDR3 DNA sequence: TGCAGTGCTAGATCCCCCCACAACCCCTACGAGCAGTACTTC.

This chain joins TRBV20-1 and TRBJ2-1, with 14 bases lining up with TRBD2. Germline lookup yields CDR1 DFQATT and CDR2 SNEGSKA (reference sequence). With 4 bases clipped from V and 4 bases from J, the junction kept 3 bases outside the gene matches. CDR3 length: 15 residues. The CDR3 DNA follows: TGCAGTGCTACCCGGACTAGCGGGGGGTACAATGAGCAGTTCTTC. Its translation: CSATRTSGGYNEQFF.

The gene calls are TRBV2 and TRBJ1-1; 10 bases match TRBD1. Trimming at V came to 7 bases and at J to 6 bases, leaving 8 bases not matched to a gene. The CDR3 consists of 14 residues. Per the germline V gene, CDR1 is SNHLY and CDR2 is FYNNEI. The CDR3 region has the DNA TGTGCCAGCATCCGACAGGGGGCGGGAGCTGAAGCTTTCTTT. Residues: CASIRQGAGAEAFF.

The rearrangement uses TRBV7-9 and TRBJ2-2; unclear D gene. CDR3 length equals 15 residues. CDR1 is SEHNR, CDR2 FQNEAQ, per germline (reference sequence). The V end lost 4 bases, the J end lost 1 base, and 10 bases lay between the germline ends. For the CDR3, the DNA is TGTGCCAGCAGCTATAACCAGTGGAACACCGGGGAGCTGTTTTTT. Protein product: CASSYNQWNTGELFF.

The chain links TRBV29-1 to TRBJ2-1; D is ambiguous. V was pared by 0 bases and J by 6 bases, with 15 bases between. The CDR3 has 15 residues. Germline CDR1 and CDR2: SQVTM and ANQGSEA. The CDR3 region is CSVEDHAGSFNEQFF. In DNA form, the CDR3 reads TGCAGCGTTGAAGATCATGCTGGAAGCTTCAATGAGCAGTTCTTC.

This clonotype has only a few counts. V is TRBV18 and J is TRBJ2-7, with D possibly being TRBD1 (6 bases). The germline gives CDR1 KGHSH, CDR2 LQKENI. The CDR3 loop spans 14 amino acids. V was shortened by 3 bases and J by 2 bases, with 11 bases between the two germline ends. This CDR3 is CASSPSGTPYEQYF. Here the CDR3 DNA reads TGTGCCAGCTCACCGTCCGGGACACCCTACGAGCAGTACTTC.

V is TRBV28 and J is TRBJ1-6; D unclear. Germline assignment: CDR1 MDHEN and CDR2 SYDVKM. There are 12 residues in the CDR3. V dropped 6 bases and J dropped 9 bases, with 9 bases sitting between them. CDR3 in DNA: TGTGCCAGCAGATTGGAGATTTCACCCCTCCACTTT. This sequence encodes CASRLEISPLHF.

Comments on this clonotype: A read error may account for a junction end that differs from germline. For the CDR3, the DNA is TGTGCCAGCAGCCAAGAGAGTGAAGAAGGGAGAATCTTC. It encodes CASSQESEEGRIF. The chain has TRBV4-2 and TRBJ2-1; tentative D call: TRBD2 (5 bases). The length of the CDR3 is 13 residues. Germline lookup yields CDR1 LGHNA and CDR2 YNFKEQ.

Ten or more counts support this clonotype. This chain connects TRBV29-1 to TRBJ2-5; 8 bases fit TRBD2. Germline CDR1 SQVTM, CDR2 ANQGSEA. This CDR3 region has 14 residues. Trimming removed 7 bases from V and 2 bases from J; junction bases left unmatched: 9. CDR3 amino acids: CSAFRGLEQETQYF. The CDR3 DNA follows: TGCAGCGCTTTCAGGGGACTAGAGCAAGAGACCCAGTACTTC.

This clonotype was observed a few times. This chain joins TRBV5-1 and TRBJ2-3, with D unclear. The CDR3 extends over 11 amino acids. V lost 2 bases and J 3 bases, leaving 1 base between the germline ends. The germline V gene encodes CDR1 SGHRS and CDR2 YFSETQ. CDR3 in amino acids: CASSFTDTQYF. CDR3 DNA sequence: TGCGCCAGCAGCTTTACAGATACGCAGTATTTT.

V is TRBV14 and J is TRBJ2-5, with D maybe TRBD1 (6 bases). V lost 2 bases and J lost 10, with 14 bases in between. Germline V lookup: CDR1 SGHDN, CDR2 FVKESK. The CDR3 is made up of 13 amino acids. The CDR3 is CASSQTLEGHQYF. The CDR3 nucleotides are TGTGCCAGCAGCCAAACTCTAGAGGGACACCAGTACTTC.

This clonotype was seen more than once but under ten times. This sequence joins TRBV12-3 or TRBV12-4 and TRBJ1-1; D might be TRBD1 (5 bases). V dropped 3 bases and J dropped 1 base, with 12 bases sitting between them. The CDR3 is 15 amino acids. The CDR3 DNA is TGTGCCAGCAGTTTCGGGGGGAGGGCGAACACTGAAGCTTTCTTT. Translated: CASSFGGRANTEAFF.